This T cell receptor (beta chain) was identified during a study of control samples from healthy donors and cancer patients. This clone came up once. With 3 bases removed from V and 4 bases from J, the gap between germline ends came to 25 bases. Germline CDR1 reads LNHDA; CDR2 reads SQIVND (reference sequence). The CDR3 has 19 amino acids. The protocol was immunoSEQ multiplex PCR, while the TCRdb copy is restricted to in-frame clones and leaves out a portion. Of 70,000 to 100,000 clones in the sample, approximately 90% are singletons; the top ten hold 1.9%. Sequencing was done on a sample of PBMCs. The J gene is TRBJ1-3, the V gene TRBV19, with D perhaps TRBD1 (6 bases). The receptor comes from an older woman with head and neck cancer. CDR3: CASSIHSLRGAERGNTIYF. The DNA of the CDR3 is TGTGCCAGTAGTATCCACTCCCTTCGGGGGGCAGAGAGAGGAAACACCATATATTTT.